What follows is one TCR beta chain and its context. These data originate in a study of blood T cell repertoires in COVID-19. Study-wide background: PBMCs, B-cell-depleted T cells, or T cells were the source of the cDNA or gDNA that made up the material.

The germline CDR1 and CDR2 sequences are SGHAT and FQNNGV. The CDR3 length is 18 residues. Germline trimming cut 5 bases from V and 0 bases from J; bases unmatched to any gene: 10. Data came from immunoSEQ multiplex PCR; TCRdb stores just in-frame clones and leaves some out. The data contain around 50,000 clones, 90% of them singletons. The sample was peripheral blood. The receptor's source is a human donor in a cohort sampled during active COVID-19. The chain couples TRBV11-2 to TRBJ2-2; 9 nucleotides line up with TRBD2. The CDR3 nucleotides are TGTGCCAGCAGCCACGGACTAGCGCTTAAACCGAACACCGGGGAGCTGTTTTTT. Encoded protein: CASSHGLALKPNTGELFF.